Described below is a single T cell receptor beta chain sequence and its context. This CDR3 comprises 13 residues. Trimming removed 9 bases from V and 9 bases from J, with 14 bases in between. Germline V gives CDR1 KGHDR, CDR2 SFDVKD. The data stem from a study of blood T cell repertoires in COVID-19. Study in general: The cDNA or gDNA used as material had been derived from T cells, B-cell-depleted T cells, or PBMCs.

The authors' processing: Amplification from reference gene primers served as the basis for estimated nucleated cell counts. Sequencing was performed with immunoSEQ multiplex PCR; in TCRdb, only in-frame clones are kept and a portion is missing. The D gene and trimming were derived from the DNA, and the V and J assignments and clone size from that table. The repertoire holds 200,000 to 300,000 clones, with 86% as singletons. Recruits, aged roughly 18 to 95 years, lived in 20 to 30 US areas. The study assigned cohorts using participant-reported clinical history. This TCR was sampled from a woman aged 40 to 55 with acute COVID-19. The sample taken for sequencing was PBMCs or T cells enriched from blood (not recorded which). This chain links TRBV24-1 with TRBJ1-6; D is perhaps TRBD1 (5 bases). The CDR3 nucleotides read TGTGCCACCGCTGGGGGGGTTGGTTCACCCCTCCACTTT. Its translation is CATAGGVGSPLHF.